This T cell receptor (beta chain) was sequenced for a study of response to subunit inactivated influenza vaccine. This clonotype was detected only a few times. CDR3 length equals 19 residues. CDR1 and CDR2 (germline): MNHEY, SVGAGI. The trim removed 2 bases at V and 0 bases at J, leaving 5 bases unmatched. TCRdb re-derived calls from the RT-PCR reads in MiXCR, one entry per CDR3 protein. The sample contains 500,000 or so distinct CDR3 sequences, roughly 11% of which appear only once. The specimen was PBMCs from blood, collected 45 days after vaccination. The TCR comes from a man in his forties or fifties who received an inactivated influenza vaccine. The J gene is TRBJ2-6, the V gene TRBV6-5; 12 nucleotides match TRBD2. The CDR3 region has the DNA TGTGCCAGCAGTTACGCGGGACTAGCGGGTAGCTCTGGGGCCAACGTCCTGACTTTC. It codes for CASSYAGLAGSSGANVLTF.